What follows are 27 T cell receptor beta chains derived from one specimen sequenced in a study of blood T cell repertoires in COVID-19 (dated by TCRdb to 2018 to 2020). The library was built by means of the immunoSEQ multiplex PCR assay. As stored in TCRdb, this immuneACCESS dataset retains in-frame rearrangements with V and J assigned. A fraction of the clones does not appear; measured against another copy, unresolved V genes explain less than half of the discrepancy, and the remainder lacks a known reason. The sample table records 210,000 or so clones; 84% of these occur just once. The ten largest clones take up 7.6% of the sample. The sequenced sample consisted of peripheral blood. The source of these receptors is a woman in her forties or fifties with active or convalescent COVID-19.

The gene calls are TRBV5-1 and TRBJ2-4; 10 nucleotides agree with TRBD1. From germline, CDR1 is SGHRS and CDR2 YFSETQ. The CDR3 runs to 22 residues. V gave up 4 bases and J gave up 0 bases; unmatched junction bases: 22. Here the CDR3 reads CASSTGHGSGQGDLLAKNIQYF. The CDR3, as DNA: TGCGCCAGCAGCACAGGGCATGGAAGCGGACAGGGGGATTTACTAGCCAAAAACATTCAGTACTTC.

V is TRBV4-1 and J is TRBJ1-5; 7 bases line up with TRBD1. Germline CDR1 and CDR2: MGHRA and YSYEKL. Trimming cost V 0 bases and J 6 bases; bases outside gene matches: 5. There are 15 residues in the CDR3. The DNA for the CDR3 is TGCGCCAGCAGCCAAGACAGGGGGATTCTTCAGCCCCAGCATTTT. The encoded protein is CASSQDRGILQPQHF.

This clone was found once. The CDR3: CASSFAAETQYF. DNA for the CDR3: TGTGCCAGCAGTTTCGCGGCCGAGACCCAGTACTTC. This chain connects TRBV12-3 or TRBV12-4 to TRBJ2-5; D is ambiguous. The CDR3 sequence is 12 residues long. V was trimmed by 3 bases and J by 5 bases, leaving 7 bases between them.

The rearrangement uses TRBV18 and TRBJ2-1, with 9 bases aligning to TRBD2. The J segment lost 8 bases and the V segment lost 3 bases, leaving 8 bases of the junction unmatched. Germline CDR1 KGHSH, CDR2 LQKENI. The CDR3 runs to 15 residues. The DNA of the CDR3 is TGTGCCAGCTCACCGCGGGAGGGCCAGGGCGATGAGCAGTTCTTC. Its translation is CASSPREGQGDEQFF.

This chain connects TRBV11-3 to TRBJ2-1; 9 bases align to TRBD1. The ends lost 5 bases at V and 6 bases at J; junction bases unmatched: 8. This CDR3 has 15 amino acids. The germline V gene has CDR1 SGHNT and CDR2 YENEEA. CDR3 sequence: CASSRTGALFNEQFF. In nucleotides, the CDR3 is TGTGCCAGCAGCCGGACAGGGGCCCTCTTCAATGAGCAGTTCTTC. The full variable domain, completed using reference TRBV11-3 and TRBJ2-1, is EAGVVQSPRYKIIEKKQPVAFWCNPISGHNTLYWYLQNLGQGPELLIRYENEEAVDDSQLPKDRFSAERLKGVDSTLKIQPAELGDSAVYLCASSRTGALFNEQFFGPGTRLTVL.

V usage is TRBV2 and J usage is TRBJ1-6; 7 nucleotides align to TRBD1. The germline V gene has CDR1 SNHLY and CDR2 FYNNEI. The CDR3 consists of 14 residues. V gave up 5 bases and J gave up 5 bases; unmatched junction bases: 3. The CDR3 loop reads CASSSGTDNSPLHF. The CDR3, as DNA: TGTGCCAGCAGTTCCGGGACAGATAATTCACCCCTCCACTTT.

The chain couples TRBV27 to TRBJ2-1; 7 bases fit TRBD1. The CDR3 is made up of 14 amino acids. V lost 2 bases to trimming and J lost 10 bases; unmatched junction nucleotides: 8. Germline V gene data show CDR1 as MNHEY and CDR2 as SMNVEV (reference sequence). CDR3: CASSLEGTRGEQFF. For the CDR3, the DNA is TGTGCCAGCAGTTTAGAGGGAACCAGGGGGGAGCAGTTCTTC.

The sample holds a few counts of this clone. This chain joins TRBV18 and TRBJ2-2; no clear D. The germline V gene encodes CDR1 KGHSH and CDR2 LQKENI. The CDR3 sequence is 16 residues long. Between the trimmed V and J ends, which lost 3 bases and 0 bases, there was a span of 11 bases. The CDR3 loop reads CASSPSATANTGELFF. In DNA, the CDR3 is TGTGCCAGCTCACCTTCAGCGACCGCGAACACCGGGGAGCTGTTTTTT.

The rearrangement uses TRBV29-1 and TRBJ1-4; no clear D gene. This CDR3 region has 13 residues. V lost 4 bases, J lost 3 bases, and 9 bases lay in between. CDR1 and CDR2 (germline): SQVTM, ANQGSEA. In DNA, the CDR3 is TGCAGCGTTGGTTATGGCCCTAATGAAAAACTGTTTTTT. Translation gives CSVGYGPNEKLFF.

This chain connects TRBV2 to TRBJ1-6; D unresolved. The CDR3 covers 14 residues. Germline lookup yields CDR1 SNHLY and CDR2 FYNNEI. The germline V and J ends were trimmed by 4 bases and 7 bases, with 11 bases remaining between them. CDR3 sequence reads: CASSGFLENSPLHF. The CDR3 DNA reads TGTGCCAGCAGTGGTTTTTTAGAGAATTCACCCCTCCACTTT.

The table lists this clone with a count of one. The chain joins TRBV5-4 to TRBJ1-1; D is undetermined. This CDR3 comprises 13 residues. From germline, CDR1 is SGHNT and CDR2 YYREEE (reference sequence). V dropped 4 bases and J dropped 5 bases, with 12 bases sitting between them. The CDR3 DNA reads as TGTGCCAGCAGCATCGACACGGGGACTGAAGCTTTCTTT. Residues: CASSIDTGTEAFF. Based on the CDR3 plus reference TRBV5-4 and TRBJ1-1, the full variable domain is ETGVTQSPTHLIKTRGQQVTLRCSSQSGHNTVSWYQQALGQGPQFIFQYYREEENGRGNFPPRFSGLQFPNYSSELNVNALELDDSALYLCASSIDTGTEAFFGQGTRLTVV.

The chain has TRBV18 and TRBJ2-3; 7 nucleotides line up with TRBD2. Germline loops: CDR1 KGHSH, CDR2 LQKENI. There are 16 residues in the CDR3. V shed 2 bases and J 5 bases; nucleotides not matched to a gene: 10. The CDR3 region has the DNA TGTGCCAGCTCACCAGGACTAGACGCCTCGGTAGATACGCAGTATTTT. This sequence encodes CASSPGLDASVDTQYF.

The chain links TRBV12-3 or TRBV12-4 to TRBJ1-1; 7 bases align to TRBD1. Unmatched junction bases numbered 1, after V lost 1 base and J lost 5 bases. This CDR3 is 13 amino acids long. In DNA form, the CDR3 reads TGTGCCAGCAGTTTAGAACAGGGGACTGAAGCTTTCTTT. Amino acids: CASSLEQGTEAFF.

In its sample, this clone was seen a few times. This rearrangement joins TRBV15 to TRBJ1-1; the D is unclear. The V end lost 0 bases, the J end lost 5 bases, and 7 bases lay between the germline ends. The germline CDR1 and CDR2 sequences are LNHNV and YYDKDF (reference sequence). The CDR3 contains 13 residues. This chain's CDR3 is CATSRDRRTEAFF. The CDR3 DNA reads as TGTGCCACCAGCAGAGATAGGAGGACTGAAGCTTTCTTT.

This clone has only one observation. The chain is built from TRBV5-1 and TRBJ2-3, with 16 bases matching TRBD2. The CDR3 sequence is 18 residues long. Germline V CDR1 and CDR2: SGHRS, YFSETQ. V shed 2 bases, J shed 3 bases, and the junction held 6 bases outside the gene matches. CDR3 region: CASSFPGLAGGPTDTQYF. Written as DNA, the CDR3 is TGCGCCAGCAGCTTTCCGGGACTAGCGGGAGGGCCAACAGATACGCAGTATTTT.

A remark on this clone: Other DNA sequences in the sample encode the same CDR3. The gene calls are TRBV18 and TRBJ2-1; 8 bases agree with TRBD1. Losses at the gene ends were 2 bases for V and 7 bases for J; bases not matched to a gene: 1. The CDR3 has 13 amino acids. From germline, CDR1 is KGHSH and CDR2 LQKENI. This CDR3 reads CASSPGQGNEQFF. For the CDR3, the DNA is TGTGCCAGCTCACCAGGACAGGGTAATGAGCAGTTCTTC.

The chain joins TRBV7-9 to TRBJ2-5; the match to TRBD1 covers 7 bases. V shed 1 base and J 2 bases; nucleotides not matched to a gene: 4. The germline V gene encodes CDR1 SEHNR and CDR2 FQNEAQ (reference sequence). The CDR3 is 15 residues long. The CDR3 spells CASSLGQGVQETQYF. CDR3 coding DNA: TGTGCCAGCAGCTTAGGACAGGGAGTACAAGAGACCCAGTACTTC.

This clone was observed a single time. The chain employs TRBV7-2 and TRBJ2-1; the D is unclear. Trimming took 3 bases from V and 0 from J, leaving 18 bases between them. This CDR3 is built from 18 residues. Germline CDR1 and CDR2: SGHTA and FQGNSA. The CDR3 spells CASSLRFRAESSYNEQFF. The CDR3 coding sequence is TGTGCCAGCAGCTTGCGGTTTCGAGCTGAGAGCTCCTACAATGAGCAGTTCTTC.

This clone was counted only a few times. The V call is TRBV6-5, the J call TRBJ2-7; D gene ambiguous. The ends were cut back, 2 bases at V and 11 bases at J, with 22 bases in the middle. This CDR3 contains 15 residues. Germline values: CDR1 MNHEY, CDR2 SVGAGI. CDR3 region: CASSYERQKPLTEYV. DNA for the CDR3: TGTGCCAGCAGTTACGAGAGGCAGAAACCTCTCACGGAGTACGTC.

The chain is built from TRBV5-1 and TRBJ2-1, with 8 bases fitting TRBD1. The germline V gene has CDR1 SGHRS and CDR2 YFSETQ. Unmatched junction bases numbered 9, after V lost 2 bases and J lost 14 bases. The CDR3 spans 13 residues. The CDR3 sequence: CASSLNYGTGEFF. The CDR3 region has the DNA TGCGCCAGCAGCTTAAATTACGGGACAGGAGAGTTCTTC.

This clone was seen a single time. J is TRBJ2-7 and V is TRBV2; 7 bases match TRBD1. V lost 2 bases and J lost 5; bases outside the gene matches: 9. Germline V gives CDR1 SNHLY, CDR2 FYNNEI. The CDR3 is 15 residues long. DNA for the CDR3: TGTGCCAGCAGTGAACAGGGACAGAAGGGGGACGAGCAGTACTTC. It translates to CASSEQGQKGDEQYF.

This clone came up once. The chain's CDR3 is CASTTHPLNTEAFF. Here the CDR3 DNA reads TGTGCCAGCACCACTCACCCACTGAACACTGAAGCTTTCTTT. The V call is TRBV11-2, the J call TRBJ1-1; D is unclear. Trimming stripped 7 bases from V and 0 bases from J, with 12 bases between. Germline CDR1 SGHAT, CDR2 FQNNGV. CDR3 length: 14 amino acids. The full variable domain, in which reference TRBV11-2 and TRBJ1-1 provide the parts outside the CDR3, is EAGVAQSPRYKIIEKRQSVAFWCNPISGHATLYWYQQILGQGPKLLIQFQNNGVVDDSQLPKDRFSAERLKGVDSTLKIQPAKLEDSAVYLCASTTHPLNTEAFFGQGTRLTVV.

The chain is built from TRBV24-1 and TRBJ1-4; tentative D call: TRBD1 (6 bases). V lost 7 bases, J lost 0 bases, and 14 bases lay in between. The CDR3 has 16 amino acids. Per the germline V gene, CDR1 is KGHDR and CDR2 is SFDVKD. CDR3 coding DNA: TGTGCCACCAGCCCCGGGGGGGCTACAACTAATGAAAAACTGTTTTTT. Protein: CATSPGGATTNEKLFF.

The chain links TRBV6-6 to TRBJ1-5; no reliable D call. Germline-derived CDR1 and CDR2 are MNHNY and SVGAGI (reference sequence). V dropped 2 bases and J dropped 1 base, with 6 bases sitting between them. The CDR3 is made up of 14 amino acids. The CDR3 loop is CASSYIESNQPQHF. CDR3 bases: TGTGCCAGCAGTTACATTGAGAGCAATCAGCCCCAGCATTTT.

DNA for the CDR3: TGTGCCAGCAGTTCGTGGACAGGTTCCGAGCAGTACTTC. It is translated as CASSSWTGSEQYF. This chain links TRBV27 with TRBJ2-7; 7 bases are shared with TRBD1. The CDR3 runs 13 residues. CDR1 MNHEY and CDR2 SMNVEV come from the germline V gene (reference sequence). The V gene end was trimmed by 4 bases and the J gene end by 6 bases; junction bases not matched to a gene: 6.

V is TRBV5-5 and J is TRBJ2-5; 11 nucleotides line up with TRBD2. V lost 2 bases, J lost 1 base, and 7 bases stayed unmatched. CDR3 length: 17 residues. Germline V gives CDR1 SGHKS, CDR2 YYEKEE (reference sequence). The CDR3 spells CASSLGIAGGSQETQYF. In DNA form, the CDR3 reads TGTGCCAGCAGCTTAGGAATAGCGGGAGGGAGCCAAGAGACCCAGTACTTC. The full variable domain, completed using reference TRBV5-5 and TRBJ2-5, is DAGVTQSPTHLIKTRGQQVTLRCSPISGHKSVSWYQQVLGQGPQFIFQYYEKEERGRGNFPDRFSARQFPNYSSELNVNALLLGDSALYLCASSLGIAGGSQETQYFGPGTRLLVL.

The V call is TRBV6-5, the J call TRBJ1-1; 7 nucleotides align to TRBD1. The V gene end was trimmed by 6 bases and the J gene end by 1 base; junction bases not matched to a gene: 5. Germline assignment: CDR1 MNHEY and CDR2 SVGAGI. The CDR3 spans 14 residues. In nucleotides, the CDR3 is TGTGCCAGCAGCGCGGAGGGGGCGAACACTGAAGCTTTCTTT. Its translation: CASSAEGANTEAFF.